Listed here is a single TCR beta chain. Its antigen is unknown. No base qualities exist here, and no much larger clone lies one base off it. The library relied on the immunoSEQ multiplex PCR assay. TCRdb re-hosts the immuneACCESS table, in-frame sequences only. Its copies lack some clones; in the studies checked, an unresolved V gene accounts for under half of them, and the cause for the rest is not known. Here the sample has approximately 98,000 clones; 82% occur a single time. 5% to 8.5% of the sample rests with the top ten. This sample stems from a study of control samples from healthy donors and cancer patients (dated by TCRdb to about 2020). CDR1 and CDR2 are drawn from the germline V gene (reference sequence): LNHNV, YYDKDF. Trimming leaves V shorter by 5 bases and J shorter by 4 bases, with the junction holding 4 bases beyond the gene matches. The CDR3 measures 13 amino acids from cysteine to phenylalanine. Only the CDR3 part of the read is kept: 39 bases, read in frame from the first base.

The sequence links TRBV15 to TRBJ1-2; 7 bases in the junction line up with TRBD1. The specimen was blood. The receptor was derived from a man between 18 and 35 years old in good health. At the DNA level, the sequence is TGTGCCACCAGCGAGGGACAGTCCTATGGCTACACCTTC. This is translated as CATSEGQSYGYTF.